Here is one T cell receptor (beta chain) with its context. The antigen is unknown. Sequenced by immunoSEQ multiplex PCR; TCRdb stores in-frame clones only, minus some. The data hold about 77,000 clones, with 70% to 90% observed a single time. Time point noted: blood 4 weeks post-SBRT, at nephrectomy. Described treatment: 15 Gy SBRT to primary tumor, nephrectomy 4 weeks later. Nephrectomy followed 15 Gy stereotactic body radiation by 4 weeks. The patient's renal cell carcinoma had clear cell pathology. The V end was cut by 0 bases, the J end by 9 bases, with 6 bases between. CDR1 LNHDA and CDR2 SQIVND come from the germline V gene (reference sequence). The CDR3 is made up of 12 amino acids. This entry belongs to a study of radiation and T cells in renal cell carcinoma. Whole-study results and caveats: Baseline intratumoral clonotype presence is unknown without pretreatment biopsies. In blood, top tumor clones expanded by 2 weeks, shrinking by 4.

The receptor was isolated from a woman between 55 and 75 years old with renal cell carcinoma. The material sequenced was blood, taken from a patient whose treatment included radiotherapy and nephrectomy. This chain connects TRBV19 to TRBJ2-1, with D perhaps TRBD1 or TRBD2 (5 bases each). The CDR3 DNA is TGTGCCAGTAGTATAGATGGGGGTGAGCAGTTCTTC. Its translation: CASSIDGGEQFF.